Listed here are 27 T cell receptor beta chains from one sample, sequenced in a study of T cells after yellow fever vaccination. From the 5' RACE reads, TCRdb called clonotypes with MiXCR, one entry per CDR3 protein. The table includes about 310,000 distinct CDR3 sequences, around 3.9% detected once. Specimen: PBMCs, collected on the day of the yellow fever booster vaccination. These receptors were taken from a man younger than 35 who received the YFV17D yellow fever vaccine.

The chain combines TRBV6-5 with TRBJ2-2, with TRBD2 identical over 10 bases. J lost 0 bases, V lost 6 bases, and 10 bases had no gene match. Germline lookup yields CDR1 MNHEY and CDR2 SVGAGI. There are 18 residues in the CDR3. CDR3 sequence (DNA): TGTGCCAGCAGCTCCTCTCTAGCGGGGGCGCCGAACACCGGGGAGCTGTTTTTT. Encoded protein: CASSSSLAGAPNTGELFF.

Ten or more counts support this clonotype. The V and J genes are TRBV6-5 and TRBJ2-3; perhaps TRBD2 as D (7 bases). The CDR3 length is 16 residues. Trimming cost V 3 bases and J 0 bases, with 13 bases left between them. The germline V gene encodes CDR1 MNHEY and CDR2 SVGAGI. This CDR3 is CASSYGGGPSTDTQYF. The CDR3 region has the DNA TGTGCCAGCAGTTATGGCGGGGGCCCTAGCACAGATACGCAGTATTTT.

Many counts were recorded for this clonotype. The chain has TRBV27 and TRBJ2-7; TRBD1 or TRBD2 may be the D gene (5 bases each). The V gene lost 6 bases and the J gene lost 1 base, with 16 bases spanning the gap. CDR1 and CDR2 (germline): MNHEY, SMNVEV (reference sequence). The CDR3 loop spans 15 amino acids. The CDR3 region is CASSLLGWGSYEQYF. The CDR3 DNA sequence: TGTGCCAGCAGCCTGTTGGGGTGGGGGTCCTACGAGCAGTACTTC.

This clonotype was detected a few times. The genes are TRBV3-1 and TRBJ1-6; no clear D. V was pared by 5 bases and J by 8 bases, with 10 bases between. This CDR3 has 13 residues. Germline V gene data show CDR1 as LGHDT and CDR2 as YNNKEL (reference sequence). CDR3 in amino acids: CASSSTRDSPLHF. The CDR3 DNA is TGTGCCAGCAGCTCTACGAGGGATTCACCCCTCCACTTT.

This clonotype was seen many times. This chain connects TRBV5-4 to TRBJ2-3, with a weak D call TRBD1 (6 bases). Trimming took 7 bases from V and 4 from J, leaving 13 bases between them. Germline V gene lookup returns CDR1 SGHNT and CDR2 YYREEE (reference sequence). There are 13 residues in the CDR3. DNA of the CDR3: TGTGCCAGCGCACGACAGGATCCAGATACGCAGTATTTT. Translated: CASARQDPDTQYF. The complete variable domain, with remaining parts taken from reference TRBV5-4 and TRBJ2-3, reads ETGVTQSPTHLIKTRGQQVTLRCSSQSGHNTVSWYQQALGQGPQFIFQYYREEENGRGNFPPRFSGLQFPNYSSELNVNALELDDSALYLCASARQDPDTQYFGPGTRLTVL.

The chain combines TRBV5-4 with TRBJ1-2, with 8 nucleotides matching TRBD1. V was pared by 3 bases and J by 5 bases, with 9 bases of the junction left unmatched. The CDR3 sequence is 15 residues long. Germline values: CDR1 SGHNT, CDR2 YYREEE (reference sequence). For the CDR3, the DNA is TGTGCCAGCAGCTCACAACAGGGGGGCCCGTATGGCTACACCTTC. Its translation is CASSSQQGGPYGYTF.

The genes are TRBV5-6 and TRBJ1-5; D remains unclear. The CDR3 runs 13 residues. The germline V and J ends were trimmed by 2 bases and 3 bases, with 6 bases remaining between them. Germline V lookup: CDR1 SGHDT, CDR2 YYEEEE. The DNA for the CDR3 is TGTGCCAGCAGCTTTGGTACCAATCAGCCCCAGCATTTT. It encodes CASSFGTNQPQHF.

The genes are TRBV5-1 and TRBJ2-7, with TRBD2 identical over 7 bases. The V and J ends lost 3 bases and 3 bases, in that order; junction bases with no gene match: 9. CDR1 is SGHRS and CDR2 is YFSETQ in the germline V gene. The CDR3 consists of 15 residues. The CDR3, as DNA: TGCGCCAGCAGCTCTCGCGGGGGAATTAGCTACGAGCAGTACTTC. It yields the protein CASSSRGGISYEQYF.

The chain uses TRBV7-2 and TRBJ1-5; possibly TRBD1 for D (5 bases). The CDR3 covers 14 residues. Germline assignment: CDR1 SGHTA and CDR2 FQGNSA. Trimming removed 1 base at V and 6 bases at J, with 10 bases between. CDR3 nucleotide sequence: TGTGCCAGCAGCTTAGGACAGTCAAGTCAGCCCCAGCATTTT. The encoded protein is CASSLGQSSQPQHF. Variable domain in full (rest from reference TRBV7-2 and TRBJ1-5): GAGVSQSPSNKVTEKGKDVELRCDPISGHTALYWYRQSLGQGLEFLIYFQGNSAPDKSGLPSDRFSAERTGGSVSTLTIQRTQQEDSAVYLCASSLGQSSQPQHFGDGTRLSIL.

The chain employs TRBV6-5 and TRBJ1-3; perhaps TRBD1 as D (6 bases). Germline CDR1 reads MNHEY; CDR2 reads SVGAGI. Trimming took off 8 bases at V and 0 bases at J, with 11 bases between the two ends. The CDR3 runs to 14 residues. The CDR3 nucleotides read TGTGCCAGCGGGGGGCTTAGCTCTGGAAACACCATATATTTT. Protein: CASGGLSSGNTIYF.

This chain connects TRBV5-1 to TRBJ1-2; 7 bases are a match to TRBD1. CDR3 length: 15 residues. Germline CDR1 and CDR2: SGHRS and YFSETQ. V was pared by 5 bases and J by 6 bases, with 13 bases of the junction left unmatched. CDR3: CASSRLYRGGHGYTF. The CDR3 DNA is TGCGCCAGCAGTCGACTGTACAGGGGAGGCCATGGCTACACCTTC.

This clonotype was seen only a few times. CDR3 residues: CDESVTGGGQETQYF. DNA of the CDR3: TGCGATGAATCCGTGACAGGGGGTGGCCAAGAGACCCAGTACTTC. The V gene is TRBV20-1, the J gene TRBJ2-5, with 9 bases aligning to TRBD1. The CDR3 is made up of 15 amino acids. Germline CDR1 DFQATT, CDR2 SNEGSKA (reference sequence).

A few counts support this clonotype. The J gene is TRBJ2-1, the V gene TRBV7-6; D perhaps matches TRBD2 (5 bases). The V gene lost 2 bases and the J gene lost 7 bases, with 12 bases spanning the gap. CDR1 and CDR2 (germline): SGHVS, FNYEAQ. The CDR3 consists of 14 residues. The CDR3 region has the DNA TGTGCCAGCAGCTTATCGGGGTCTTGGAATGAGCAGTTCTTC. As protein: CASSLSGSWNEQFF.

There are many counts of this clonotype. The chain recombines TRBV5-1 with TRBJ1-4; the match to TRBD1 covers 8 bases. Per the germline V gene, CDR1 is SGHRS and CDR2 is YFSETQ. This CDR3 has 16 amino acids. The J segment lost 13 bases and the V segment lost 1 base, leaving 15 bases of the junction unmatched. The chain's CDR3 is CASSLPVEGDRLRLFF. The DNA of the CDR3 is TGCGCCAGCAGCTTGCCCGTTGAAGGGGACAGGCTACGACTGTTTTTT.

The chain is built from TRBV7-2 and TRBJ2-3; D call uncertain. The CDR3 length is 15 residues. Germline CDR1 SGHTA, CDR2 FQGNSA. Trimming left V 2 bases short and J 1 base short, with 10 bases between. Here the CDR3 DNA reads TGTGCCAGCAGCTTACTTGGCGACGGCACAGATACGCAGTATTTT. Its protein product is CASSLLGDGTDTQYF.

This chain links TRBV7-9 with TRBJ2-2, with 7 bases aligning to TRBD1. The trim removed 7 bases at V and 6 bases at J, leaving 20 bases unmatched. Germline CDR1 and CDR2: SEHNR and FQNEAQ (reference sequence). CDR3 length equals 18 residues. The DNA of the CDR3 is TGTGCCAGCATACCAAAACGAGACAGGGCCCTTGGAGCCGGGGAGCTGTTTTTT. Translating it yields CASIPKRDRALGAGELFF.

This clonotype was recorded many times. The DNA for the CDR3 is TGTGCCAGCAGGCGGACTAGTGGCGAGCAGTACTTC. Its translation is CASRRTSGEQYF. This chain links TRBV13 with TRBJ2-7; TRBD2 matches 7 bases. Trimming took 6 bases from V and 6 from J; bases not matched to a gene: 5. Germline V gives CDR1 PRHDT, CDR2 FYEKMQ (reference sequence). The CDR3 has 12 amino acids.

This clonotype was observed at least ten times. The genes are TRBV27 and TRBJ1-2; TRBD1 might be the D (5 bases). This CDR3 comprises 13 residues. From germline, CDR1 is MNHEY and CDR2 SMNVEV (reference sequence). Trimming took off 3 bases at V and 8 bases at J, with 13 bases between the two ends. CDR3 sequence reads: CASSLGPQSGYTF. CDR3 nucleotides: TGTGCCAGCAGTTTGGGACCCCAGTCCGGCTACACCTTC.

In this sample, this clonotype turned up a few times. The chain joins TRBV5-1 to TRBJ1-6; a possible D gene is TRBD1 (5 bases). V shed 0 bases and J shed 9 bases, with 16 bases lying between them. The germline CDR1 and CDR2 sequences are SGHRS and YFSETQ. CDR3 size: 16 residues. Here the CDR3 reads CASSLVGRAIGSPLHF. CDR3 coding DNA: TGCGCCAGCAGCTTGGTCGGCAGGGCTATAGGTTCACCCCTCCACTTT.

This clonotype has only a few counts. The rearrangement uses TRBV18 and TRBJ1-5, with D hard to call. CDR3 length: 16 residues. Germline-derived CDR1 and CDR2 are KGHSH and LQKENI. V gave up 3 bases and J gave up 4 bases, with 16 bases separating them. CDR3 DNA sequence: TGTGCCAGCTCACCGTACAACACGGGCCTAAATCAGCCCCAGCATTTT. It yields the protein CASSPYNTGLNQPQHF.

Written as DNA, the CDR3 is TGTGCCAGCAGCCGAGACGGGGTAGACAATGAGCAGTTCTTC. This translates into CASSRDGVDNEQFF. The chain couples TRBV11-3 to TRBJ2-1, with a possible D match to TRBD2 (5 bases). The CDR3 contains 14 residues. The germline V and J ends were trimmed by 5 bases and 5 bases, with 13 bases remaining between them. CDR1 is SGHNT and CDR2 is YENEEA in the germline V gene.

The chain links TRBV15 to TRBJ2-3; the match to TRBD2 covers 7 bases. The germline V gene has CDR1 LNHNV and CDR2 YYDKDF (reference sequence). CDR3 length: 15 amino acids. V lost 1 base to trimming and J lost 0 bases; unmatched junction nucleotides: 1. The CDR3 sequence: CATSRAGGSTDTQYF. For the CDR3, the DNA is TGTGCCACCAGCAGAGCCGGGGGGAGCACAGATACGCAGTATTTT.

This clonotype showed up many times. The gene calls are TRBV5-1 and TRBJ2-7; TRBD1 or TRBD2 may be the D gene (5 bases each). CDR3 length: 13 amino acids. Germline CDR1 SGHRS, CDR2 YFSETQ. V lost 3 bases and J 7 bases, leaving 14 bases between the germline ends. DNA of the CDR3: TGCGCCAGCAGCTGGGACGGATTCTCTGAGCAGTACTTC. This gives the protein CASSWDGFSEQYF. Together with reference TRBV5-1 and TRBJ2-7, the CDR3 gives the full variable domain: KAGVTQTPRYLIKTRGQQVTLSCSPISGHRSVSWYQQTPGQGLQFLFEYFSETQRNKGNFPGRFSGRQFSNSRSEMNVSTLELGDSALYLCASSWDGFSEQYFGPGTRLTVT.

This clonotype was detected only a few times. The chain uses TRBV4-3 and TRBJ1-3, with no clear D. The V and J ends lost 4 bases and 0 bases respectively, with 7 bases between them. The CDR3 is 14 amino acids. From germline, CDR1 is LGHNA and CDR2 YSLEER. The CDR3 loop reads CASSRKSSGNTIYF. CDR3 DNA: TGCGCCAGCAGCCGAAAGAGCTCTGGAAACACCATATATTTT.

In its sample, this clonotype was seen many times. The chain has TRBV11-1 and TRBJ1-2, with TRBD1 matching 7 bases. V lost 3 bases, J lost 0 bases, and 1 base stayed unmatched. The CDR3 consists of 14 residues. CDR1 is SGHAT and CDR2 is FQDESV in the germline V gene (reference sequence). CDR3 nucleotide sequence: TGTGCCAGCAGCTTGGGGACAGCTAACTATGGCTACACCTTC. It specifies CASSLGTANYGYTF. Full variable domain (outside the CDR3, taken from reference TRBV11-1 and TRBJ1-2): EAEVAQSPRYKITEKSQAVAFWCDPISGHATLYWYRQILGQGPELLVQFQDESVVDDSQLPKDRFSAERLKGVDSTLKIQPAELGDSAMYLCASSLGTANYGYTFGSGTRLTVV.

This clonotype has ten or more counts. CDR3 loop: CASTSGGLPQHF. CDR3 coding DNA: TGTGCCAGCACCTCGGGGGGGTTGCCCCAGCATTTT. The genes are TRBV28 and TRBJ1-5, with D tentatively TRBD1 (5 bases). Germline CDR1 reads MDHEN; CDR2 reads SYDVKM. V gave up 7 bases and J gave up 9 bases, with 13 bases separating them. This CDR3 is built from 12 residues.

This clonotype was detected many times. The CDR3 here is CASSLRTRETQYF. In nucleotides, the CDR3 is TGTGCCAGCAGTTTAAGGACCCGAGAGACCCAGTACTTC. This chain uses TRBV12-3 or TRBV12-4 with TRBJ2-5; no reliable D call. V shed 2 bases and J shed 4 bases, with 8 bases lying between them. The CDR3 is 13 amino acids.